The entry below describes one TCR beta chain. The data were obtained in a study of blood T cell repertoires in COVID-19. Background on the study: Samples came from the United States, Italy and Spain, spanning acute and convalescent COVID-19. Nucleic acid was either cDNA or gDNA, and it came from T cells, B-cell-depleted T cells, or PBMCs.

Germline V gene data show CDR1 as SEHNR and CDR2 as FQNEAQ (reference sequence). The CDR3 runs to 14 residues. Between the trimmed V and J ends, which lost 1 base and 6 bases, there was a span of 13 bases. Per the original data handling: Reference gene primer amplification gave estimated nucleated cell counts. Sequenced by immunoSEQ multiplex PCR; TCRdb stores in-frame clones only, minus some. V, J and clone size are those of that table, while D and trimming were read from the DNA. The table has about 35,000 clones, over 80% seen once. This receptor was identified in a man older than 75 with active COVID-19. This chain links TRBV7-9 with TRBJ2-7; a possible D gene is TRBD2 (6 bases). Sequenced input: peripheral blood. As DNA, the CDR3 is TGTGCCAGCAGCTTAGTGTCGGGGGAAGCCGAGCAGTACTTC. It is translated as CASSLVSGEAEQYF.